This T cell receptor (beta chain) came from a study of post-analysis software for immune sequencing data. General study findings and limits: Significantly lower normalized Chao1 diversity was seen in multiple sclerosis patients than in controls. Among roughly 5 TRBV segments more frequent in patients than controls were TRBV5-6, TRBV5-1 and TRBV20-1.

As regards this clonotype: The target antigen is unknown.

Incorporated into the TCR beta cDNA libraries were unique molecular identifiers, which served to reduce PCR and sequencing biases. When about 1 to 11 million T cells were used, they gave hundreds of thousands of cDNA molecules. From the PCR reads, TCRdb called clonotypes with MiXCR, one entry per CDR3 protein. Seen here are about 400,000 distinct CDR3 sequences, approximately 33% observed once, and the top ten hold around 15%. V shed 0 bases, J shed 0 bases, and the junction held 6 bases outside the gene matches. Germline CDR1 is SGHRS and CDR2 is YFSETQ. The CDR3 runs 17 residues. This sequence was found in a girl between 10 and 17 years old with multiple sclerosis. Sequencing used blood. The chain carries TRBV5-1 and TRBJ2-3; 8 positions agree with TRBD2. This chain's CDR3 is CASSLDTSGYSTDTQYF. In nucleotides, the CDR3 is TGCGCCAGCAGCTTGGATACTAGCGGATATAGCACAGATACGCAGTATTTT.